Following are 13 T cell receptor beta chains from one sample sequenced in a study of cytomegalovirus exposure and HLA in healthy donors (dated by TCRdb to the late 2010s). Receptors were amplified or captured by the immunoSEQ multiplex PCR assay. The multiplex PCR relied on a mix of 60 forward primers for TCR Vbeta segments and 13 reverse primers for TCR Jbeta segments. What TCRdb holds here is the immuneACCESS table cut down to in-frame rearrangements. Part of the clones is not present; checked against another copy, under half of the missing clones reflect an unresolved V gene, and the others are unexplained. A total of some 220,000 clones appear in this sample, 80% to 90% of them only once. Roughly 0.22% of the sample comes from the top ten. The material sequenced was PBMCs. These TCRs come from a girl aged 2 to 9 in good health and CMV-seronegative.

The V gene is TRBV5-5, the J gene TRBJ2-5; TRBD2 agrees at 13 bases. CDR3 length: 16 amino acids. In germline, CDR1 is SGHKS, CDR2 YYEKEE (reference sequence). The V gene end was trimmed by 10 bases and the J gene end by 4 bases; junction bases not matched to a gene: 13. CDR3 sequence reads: CAAPVLAGGSGETQYF. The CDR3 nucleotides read TGTGCCGCTCCGGTACTAGCGGGAGGGTCGGGAGAGACCCAGTACTTC.

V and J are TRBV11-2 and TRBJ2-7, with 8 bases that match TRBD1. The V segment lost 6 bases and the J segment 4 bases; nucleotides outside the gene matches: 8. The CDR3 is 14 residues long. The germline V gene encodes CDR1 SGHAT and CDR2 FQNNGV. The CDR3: CASRIGTGRYEQYF. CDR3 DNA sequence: TGTGCCAGCAGGATCGGGACAGGTCGTTACGAGCAGTACTTC.

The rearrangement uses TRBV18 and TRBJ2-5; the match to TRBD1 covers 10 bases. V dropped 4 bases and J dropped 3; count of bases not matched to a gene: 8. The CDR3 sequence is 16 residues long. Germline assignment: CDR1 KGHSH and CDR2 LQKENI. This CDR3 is CASSHPDRGKEETQYF. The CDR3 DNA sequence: TGTGCCAGCTCACACCCGGACAGGGGGAAAGAAGAGACCCAGTACTTC.

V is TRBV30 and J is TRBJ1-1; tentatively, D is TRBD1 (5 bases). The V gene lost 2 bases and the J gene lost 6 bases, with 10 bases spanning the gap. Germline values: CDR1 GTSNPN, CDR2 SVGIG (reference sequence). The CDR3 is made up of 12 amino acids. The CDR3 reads CAWSTGDAEAFF. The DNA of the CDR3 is TGTGCCTGGAGTACGGGGGACGCTGAAGCTTTCTTT.

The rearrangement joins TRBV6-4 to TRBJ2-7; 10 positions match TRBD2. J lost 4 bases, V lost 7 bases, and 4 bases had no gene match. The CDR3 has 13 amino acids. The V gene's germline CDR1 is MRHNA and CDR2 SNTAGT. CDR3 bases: TGTGCCAGCACTAGCGGGAGTTATTACGAGCAGTACTTC. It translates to CASTSGSYYEQYF.

In nucleotides, the CDR3 is TGTGCCAGCAGTTACAGGGGTGGCTACACCTTC. This codes for CASSYRGGYTF. V is TRBV6-5 and J is TRBJ1-2, with a possible D match to TRBD1 (5 bases). The V end was cut by 2 bases, the J end by 7 bases, with 5 bases between. Germline loops: CDR1 MNHEY, CDR2 SVGAGI. The CDR3 length is 11 residues.

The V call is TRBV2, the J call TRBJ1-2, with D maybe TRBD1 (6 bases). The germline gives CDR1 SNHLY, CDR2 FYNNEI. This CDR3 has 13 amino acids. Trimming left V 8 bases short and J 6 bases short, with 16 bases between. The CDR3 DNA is TGTGCCAGCTGGGGCAGGGGAAGGGATGGCTACACCTTC. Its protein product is CASWGRGRDGYTF.

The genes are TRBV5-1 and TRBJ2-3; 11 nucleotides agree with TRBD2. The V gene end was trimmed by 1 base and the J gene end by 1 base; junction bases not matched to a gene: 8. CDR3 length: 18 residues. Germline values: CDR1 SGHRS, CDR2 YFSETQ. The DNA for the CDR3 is TGCGCCAGCAGCTTGAATAGCGGGGGGGCCCTTCGCACAGATACGCAGTATTTT. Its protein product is CASSLNSGGALRTDTQYF.

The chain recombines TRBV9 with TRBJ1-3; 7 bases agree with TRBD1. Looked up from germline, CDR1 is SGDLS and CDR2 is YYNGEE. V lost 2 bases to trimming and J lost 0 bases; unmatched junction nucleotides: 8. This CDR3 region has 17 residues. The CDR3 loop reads CASSVAGGASSGNTIYF. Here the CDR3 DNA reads TGTGCCAGCAGCGTCGCAGGGGGAGCGTCCTCTGGAAACACCATATATTTT.

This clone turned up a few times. In DNA form, the CDR3 reads TGTGCCAGTATCCAACGGGGAGGGGAGACTGAAGCTTTCTTT. Its protein is CASIQRGGETEAFF. The chain recombines TRBV19 with TRBJ1-1; D possibly corresponds to TRBD1 (5 bases). V lost 7 bases and J 5 bases, leaving 17 bases between the germline ends. Germline lookup yields CDR1 LNHDA and CDR2 SQIVND (reference sequence). The CDR3 has 14 residues.

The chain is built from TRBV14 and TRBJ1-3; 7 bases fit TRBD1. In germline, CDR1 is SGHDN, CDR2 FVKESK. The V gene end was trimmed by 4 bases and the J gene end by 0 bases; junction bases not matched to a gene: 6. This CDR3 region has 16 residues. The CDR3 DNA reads TGTGCCAGCAGCCGTCGGGGACAGTTCTCTGGAAACACCATATATTTT. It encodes CASSRRGQFSGNTIYF.

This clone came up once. DNA for the CDR3: TGTGCCAGCAGCAAAGTCGAGGAGGGGCGAGGTATCGGAATAGCTAACTATGGCTACACCTTC. This gives the protein CASSKVEEGRGIGIANYGYTF. The chain links TRBV21-1 to TRBJ1-2. TRBV21-1 is annotated as a pseudogene. The CDR3 has 21 residues.

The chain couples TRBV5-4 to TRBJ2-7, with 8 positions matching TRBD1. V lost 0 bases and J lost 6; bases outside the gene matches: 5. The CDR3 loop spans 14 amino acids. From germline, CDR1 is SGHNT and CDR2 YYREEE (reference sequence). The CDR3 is CASSLVGQDAEQYF. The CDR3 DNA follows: TGTGCCAGCAGCTTGGTGGGACAGGATGCCGAGCAGTACTTC.